One sample yielded the 10 T cell receptor beta chains listed below, sequenced in a study of blood T cell repertoires in COVID-19. Repertoires were generated with immunoSEQ multiplex PCR, while TCRdb's copy carries only in-frame clones and drops some. Here the sample spans about 210,000 clones, 60% to 85% being singletons. The specimen was peripheral blood. All receptors come from a woman in her seventies with acute or convalescent COVID-19.

The genes are TRBV24-1 and TRBJ2-3; tentatively, D is TRBD2 (6 bases). The CDR3 contains 14 residues. Trimming took 4 bases from V and 4 from J, leaving 11 bases between them. The germline V gene has CDR1 KGHDR and CDR2 SFDVKD. The CDR3 sequence: CATSDRTTADTQYF. The CDR3 DNA reads as TGTGCCACCAGTGACCGGACTACCGCAGATACGCAGTATTTT.

This chain connects TRBV9 to TRBJ1-4; D is uncertain. The CDR3 spans 18 residues. The germline CDR1 and CDR2 sequences are SGDLS and YYNGEE. Trimming cost V 4 bases and J 0 bases, with 19 bases left between them. The CDR3 DNA reads TGTGCCAGCAGCTTCCGAGGCGTGTCAGCTGCAACTAATGAAAAACTGTTTTTT. Amino acid sequence: CASSFRGVSAATNEKLFF.

The J gene is TRBJ1-2, the V gene TRBV27; TRBD1 matches 10 bases. Germline trimming cut 5 bases from V and 5 bases from J; bases unmatched to any gene: 14. CDR3 length equals 17 residues. CDR1 and CDR2 from the germline V gene are MNHEY and SMNVEV (reference sequence). CDR3 nucleotides: TGTGCCAGCAGTCCCTTCCGTGGACAGGGGGGTTTGTATGGCTACACCTTC. Translating gives CASSPFRGQGGLYGYTF.

V usage is TRBV28 and J usage is TRBJ1-5; D is undetermined. CDR1 and CDR2 from the germline V gene are MDHEN and SYDVKM. This CDR3 region has 16 residues. V dropped 0 bases and J dropped 5 bases, with 14 bases sitting between them. This CDR3 reads CASSLWPSGRDQPQHF. CDR3 in DNA: TGTGCCAGCAGTTTATGGCCCTCTGGTCGGGATCAGCCCCAGCATTTT.

J is TRBJ2-3 and V is TRBV24-1; D may be TRBD2 (6 bases). Trimming took 9 bases from V and 5 from J, leaving 14 bases between them. The germline V gene encodes CDR1 KGHDR and CDR2 SFDVKD. The CDR3 has 13 amino acids. CDR3 residues: CATEEGAGDTQYF. The CDR3 bases are TGTGCCACCGAAGAGGGAGCGGGAGATACGCAGTATTTT.

This chain connects TRBV25-1 to TRBJ2-7; a weak D match, TRBD1 (6 bases). CDR1 is MGHDK and CDR2 is SYGVNS in the germline V gene. V lost 3 bases and J 7 bases, leaving 10 bases between the germline ends. The CDR3 length is 12 residues. CDR3 bases: TGTGCCAGCAGTGAGGGCAGGGGAGAGCAGTACGTC. It translates to CASSEGRGEQYV.

The CDR3 loop reads CASSQSTLQERREKLFF. In DNA form, the CDR3 reads TGTGCCAGCAGCCAGTCCACCTTACAGGAAAGGCGGGAAAAACTGTTTTTT. The chain uses TRBV14 and TRBJ1-4; a weak D match, TRBD1 (5 bases). Per the germline V gene, CDR1 is SGHDN and CDR2 is FVKESK. V lost 3 bases to trimming and J lost 8 bases, with 22 bases between them. There are 17 residues in the CDR3.

This chain links TRBV5-5 with TRBJ2-3; 13 bases are shared with TRBD2. CDR3 length equals 19 residues. CDR1 and CDR2 (germline): SGHKS, YYEKEE (reference sequence). V was clipped by 4 bases and J by 2 bases; unmatched bases: 13. The CDR3 region has the DNA TGTGCCAGCAGCCCACTACTAGCGGGGGGGCCCTCGTACACAGATACGCAGTATTTT. This sequence encodes CASSPLLAGGPSYTDTQYF.

The chain combines TRBV5-8 with TRBJ2-7; TRBD2 matches 7 bases. From germline, CDR1 is SGHTS and CDR2 YDEGEE. The CDR3 is 15 residues long. Trimming at V came to 4 bases and at J to 4 bases, leaving 11 bases not matched to a gene. The CDR3 DNA sequence: TGTGCCAGCAGCCGAACTAGCGTCATAGGGTACGAGCAGTACTTC. It specifies CASSRTSVIGYEQYF.

This clone was picked up one time. V usage is TRBV25-1 and J usage is TRBJ1-2; D gene uncertain. CDR1 and CDR2 (germline): MGHDK, SYGVNS. The CDR3 consists of 12 residues. The V end was cut by 6 bases, the J end by 7 bases, with 12 bases between. CDR3 coding DNA: TGTGCCAGCAGCTCCCCGGAGGTTGGCTACACCTTC. Translating it yields CASSSPEVGYTF.